The next 29 T cell receptor beta chains were all read from a single sample in a study of T-cell memory formation after mild COVID-19. TCRdb reprocessed the 5' RACE reads via MiXCR and lists one record per CDR3 protein. The table includes 550,000 to 600,000 distinct CDR3 sequences, less than 25% detected once. The specimen was PBMCs or a T cell subset sorted from them (not recorded which). These TCRs come from an adult woman who had mild COVID-19 (a few samples of this study predate the infection). Cell type and time point are not known.

This clonotype was counted a few times. CDR3 region: CSARPGTSGSNEQFF. In DNA, the CDR3 is TGCAGTGCTAGACCCGGGACTAGCGGGAGCAATGAGCAGTTCTTC. The chain is built from TRBV20-1 and TRBJ2-1; 14 bases align to TRBD2. After removal of 2 bases from V and 6 bases from J, the junction contained 3 bases not matched to a gene. CDR3 length: 15 residues. CDR1 and CDR2 from the germline V gene are DFQATT and SNEGSKA (reference sequence).

This clonotype has only a few counts. The chain has TRBV6-2 or TRBV6-3 and TRBJ2-2; 13 nucleotides match TRBD2. The germline CDR1 and CDR2 sequences are MNHEY and SVGEGT. With 8 bases clipped from V and 7 bases from J, the junction kept 4 bases outside the gene matches. The CDR3 consists of 14 residues. CDR3 residues: CASGLAGVGGELFF. DNA of the CDR3: TGTGCCAGCGGACTAGCGGGAGTCGGCGGGGAGCTGTTTTTT.

This chain connects TRBV12-3 or TRBV12-4 to TRBJ2-3; TRBD2 is a possible D gene (6 bases). This CDR3 region has 12 residues. Trimming cost V 7 bases and J 3 bases, with 8 bases left between them. The CDR3 nucleotides read TGTGCCAGCACGGAGGGTACAGATACGCAGTATTTT. Its translation: CASTEGTDTQYF.

The rearrangement links TRBV18 to TRBJ2-7; D uncertain. Germline CDR1 KGHSH, CDR2 LQKENI. The CDR3 has 15 amino acids. The V gene lost 6 bases and the J gene lost 4 bases, with 19 bases spanning the gap. In nucleotides, the CDR3 is TGTGCCAGCTCCCCGGCGGCCCGTGGGCTTTACGAGCAGTACTTC. This codes for CASSPAARGLYEQYF. Using reference TRBV18 and TRBJ2-7 for the parts outside the CDR3, the full variable domain is NAGVMQNPRHLVRRRGQEARLRCSPMKGHSHVYWYRQLPEEGLKFMVYLQKENIIDESGMPKERFSAEFPKEGPSILRIQQVVRGDSAAYFCASSPAARGLYEQYFGPGTRLTVT.

This rearrangement joins TRBV27 to TRBJ2-7; 8 bases fit TRBD2. The junction had 4 bases not matched to a gene; V was cut back by 3 bases and J by 3 bases. The CDR3 is made up of 14 amino acids. Germline V gene lookup returns CDR1 MNHEY and CDR2 SMNVEV (reference sequence). The CDR3 sequence: CASSFSGSLYEQYF. For the CDR3, the DNA is TGTGCCAGCAGTTTCAGCGGGAGTCTCTACGAGCAGTACTTC.

The table lists this clonotype with a few counts. CDR3 bases: TGTGCCAGCAGCTTCTTGGGTTACTTCTACGAGCAGTACTTC. This sequence encodes CASSFLGYFYEQYF. The chain is built from TRBV11-2 and TRBJ2-7; D is unclear. The V and J ends lost 3 bases and 3 bases respectively, with 12 bases between them. CDR1 is SGHAT, CDR2 FQNNGV, per germline. The CDR3 is 14 amino acids.

This clonotype has just a few counts. The chain links TRBV6-2 or TRBV6-3 to TRBJ1-2; 7 bases agree with TRBD1. The V gene's germline CDR1 is MNHEY and CDR2 SVGEGT. The J segment lost 4 bases and the V segment lost 2 bases, leaving 4 bases of the junction unmatched. The CDR3 length is 14 residues. CDR3 residues: CASSYTGTAYGYTF. The CDR3 region has the DNA TGTGCCAGCAGTTACACCGGGACAGCCTATGGCTACACCTTC.

V gene TRBV11-2 combines with J gene TRBJ1-1, with a tentative D call TRBD1 (5 bases). Looked up from germline, CDR1 is SGHAT and CDR2 is FQNNGV. The CDR3 consists of 14 residues. V dropped 1 base and J dropped 11 bases, with 17 bases sitting between them. The CDR3 DNA reads as TGTGCCAGCAGCTTAGTTGTAGGCCCCGGGGACGCTTTCTTT. Its protein is CASSLVVGPGDAFF.

This clonotype has a handful of counts. The J gene is TRBJ1-3, the V gene TRBV20-1, with a possible D match to TRBD1 (5 bases). The CDR3 extends over 19 amino acids. The V end was cut by 0 bases, the J end by 0 bases, with 21 bases between. Germline lookup yields CDR1 DFQATT and CDR2 SNEGSKA (reference sequence). The CDR3 coding sequence is TGCAGTGCTAGAGATATCTTGCGTCTTCGGGGGATCTCTGGAAACACCATATATTTT. Residues: CSARDILRLRGISGNTIYF.

This clonotype was found a few times. The gene calls are TRBV29-1 and TRBJ2-5; D is unresolved. The CDR3 consists of 12 residues. V was shortened by 4 bases and J by 4 bases, with 10 bases between the two germline ends. Germline values: CDR1 SQVTM, CDR2 ANQGSEA. The CDR3 bases are TGCAGCGTTGCGCCTCTTCCAGAGACCCAGTACTTC. Protein: CSVAPLPETQYF.

The chain is built from TRBV28 and TRBJ1-2, with 12 bases lining up with TRBD1. Looked up from germline, CDR1 is MDHEN and CDR2 is SYDVKM. The CDR3 loop spans 17 amino acids. After removal of 5 bases from V and 7 bases from J, the junction contained 14 bases not matched to a gene. This chain's CDR3 is CASSLPSGTGGGFGYTF. The CDR3, as DNA: TGTGCCAGCAGTCTCCCCTCCGGGACAGGGGGCGGTTTTGGCTACACCTTC.

The chain has TRBV5-1 and TRBJ2-2; 8 nucleotides agree with TRBD2. This CDR3 has 15 residues. Germline values: CDR1 SGHRS, CDR2 YFSETQ. V lost 3 bases, J lost 3 bases, and 4 bases stayed unmatched. CDR3 region: CASSWTGGDTGELFF. CDR3 DNA sequence: TGCGCCAGCAGCTGGACGGGAGGGGACACCGGGGAGCTGTTTTTT. The variable domain in full, completed from reference TRBV5-1 and TRBJ2-2, reads KAGVTQTPRYLIKTRGQQVTLSCSPISGHRSVSWYQQTPGQGLQFLFEYFSETQRNKGNFPGRFSGRQFSNSRSEMNVSTLELGDSALYLCASSWTGGDTGELFFGEGSRLTVL.

V and J are TRBV27 and TRBJ2-7, with 7 bases identical to TRBD2. CDR3 length equals 16 residues. Germline V CDR1 and CDR2: MNHEY, SMNVEV (reference sequence). V dropped 1 base and J dropped 2; count of bases not matched to a gene: 8. The CDR3 loop reads CASSLFRTRAPYEQYF. DNA of the CDR3: TGTGCCAGCAGTTTATTTAGGACTAGAGCCCCCTACGAGCAGTACTTC.

In this sample, this clonotype turned up a few times. The chain recombines TRBV28 with TRBJ2-7; D unclear. This CDR3 has 10 residues. The germline V gene encodes CDR1 MDHEN and CDR2 SYDVKM. V gave up 10 bases and J gave up 1 base, with 5 bases separating them. CDR3 DNA sequence: TGTGCCACTTTATCCTACGAGCAGTACTTC. Translation gives CATLSYEQYF.

This clonotype was counted only a few times. CDR3 amino acids: CASSENSDTQYF. DNA for the CDR3: TGTGCCAGCAGTGAAAATTCAGATACGCAGTATTTT. The rearrangement joins TRBV2 to TRBJ2-3; no definite D call. Between the trimmed V and J ends, which lost 2 bases and 4 bases, there was a span of 4 bases. The CDR3 is made up of 12 amino acids. Germline values: CDR1 SNHLY, CDR2 FYNNEI.

The chain carries TRBV6-5 and TRBJ2-3; D is unclear. V lost 6 bases, J lost 0 bases, and 13 bases lay in between. The CDR3 runs 15 residues. Per the germline V gene, CDR1 is MNHEY and CDR2 is SVGAGI. The DNA for the CDR3 is TGTGCCAGCAGAAGATCGTGGATTAGCACAGATACGCAGTATTTT. Its protein product is CASRRSWISTDTQYF.

This clonotype was observed a few times. This chain uses TRBV4-1 with TRBJ1-1; D is unclear. Between the trimmed V and J ends, which lost 0 bases and 3 bases, there was a span of 8 bases. CDR3 length: 14 amino acids. CDR1 and CDR2 from the germline V gene are MGHRA and YSYEKL. CDR3 DNA: TGCGCCAGCAGCCAAGATTTTGGGGACACTGAAGCTTTCTTT. Translating it yields CASSQDFGDTEAFF.

This clonotype was detected only a few times. The J gene is TRBJ2-3, the V gene TRBV5-1; 12 nucleotides agree with TRBD2. V lost 4 bases and J lost 9; bases outside the gene matches: 6. This CDR3 contains 14 residues. Germline CDR1 and CDR2: SGHRS and YFSETQ. The CDR3 nucleotides read TGCGCCAGCAGCCCCGGACTAGCGGGACTAACGCAGTATTTT. Encoded protein: CASSPGLAGLTQYF.

The rearrangement joins TRBV6-5 to TRBJ2-2; 9 nucleotides match TRBD2. The CDR3 has 16 amino acids. Germline V gene sequence: CDR1 MNHEY, CDR2 SVGAGI. V was pared by 7 bases and J by 8 bases, with 14 bases of the junction left unmatched. As DNA, the CDR3 is TGTGCCAGCACCGGGGTTAGCGGGGGAGCTTTTGGGGAGCTGTTTTTT. Translating gives CASTGVSGGAFGELFF.

The table lists this clonotype with a few counts. The chain recombines TRBV18 with TRBJ2-2; tentative D call: TRBD1 (5 bases). V gave up 1 base and J gave up 0 bases, with 6 bases separating them. From germline, CDR1 is KGHSH and CDR2 LQKENI. CDR3 length equals 15 residues. The CDR3 nucleotides read TGTGCCAGCTCACCACTAGGGGCGAACACCGGGGAGCTGTTTTTT. Its translation: CASSPLGANTGELFF. Using reference TRBV18 and TRBJ2-2 for the parts outside the CDR3, the full variable domain is NAGVMQNPRHLVRRRGQEARLRCSPMKGHSHVYWYRQLPEEGLKFMVYLQKENIIDESGMPKERFSAEFPKEGPSILRIQQVVRGDSAAYFCASSPLGANTGELFFGEGSRLTVL.

This clonotype was seen only a few times. The rearrangement links TRBV11-2 to TRBJ1-1; no firm D call. This CDR3 is built from 13 residues. Germline V gives CDR1 SGHAT, CDR2 FQNNGV. Trimming removed 7 bases at V and 1 base at J, with 10 bases between. The CDR3 spells CASILWGNTEAFF. The CDR3 nucleotides are TGTGCCAGCATCCTGTGGGGGAACACTGAAGCTTTCTTT.

This clonotype turned up a few times. V and J are TRBV6-5 and TRBJ2-2; the match to TRBD2 covers 8 bases. With 5 bases clipped from V and 3 bases from J, the junction kept 5 bases outside the gene matches. The CDR3 totals 15 residues. CDR1 and CDR2 from the germline V gene are MNHEY and SVGAGI. The CDR3 here is CASSPGGPDTGELFF. In DNA form, the CDR3 reads TGTGCCAGCAGTCCGGGGGGGCCAGACACCGGGGAGCTGTTTTTT.

This clonotype occurred many times. This rearrangement joins TRBV29-1 to TRBJ2-2; D call uncertain. This CDR3 is built from 12 residues. With 7 bases removed from V and 1 base from J, the gap between germline ends came to 7 bases. Germline V gives CDR1 SQVTM, CDR2 ANQGSEA. Here the CDR3 DNA reads TGCAGCGCGAGAGGGAACACCGGGGAGCTGTTTTTT. This sequence encodes CSARGNTGELFF.

This clonotype showed up just a few times. The chain is built from TRBV7-3 and TRBJ2-2; D ambiguous. Trimming removed 2 bases at V and 7 bases at J, with 5 bases between. CDR3 length: 12 residues. CDR1 SGHTA and CDR2 FQGTGA come from the germline V gene. DNA for the CDR3: TGTGCCAGCAGCTTAGGCGACGGGGAGCTGTTTTTT. It is translated as CASSLGDGELFF.

The chain carries TRBV6-5 and TRBJ2-2, with D tentatively TRBD2 (6 bases). Germline loops: CDR1 MNHEY, CDR2 SVGAGI. The CDR3 has 15 residues. V lost 7 bases and J 9 bases, leaving 21 bases between the germline ends. Written as DNA, the CDR3 is TGTGCCAGCATTGTGCCCGGGACTCATGATCGGGAGCTGTTTTTT. Its translation is CASIVPGTHDRELFF.

This clonotype occurred many times. This CDR3 is CASSQLAGKNIQYF. In DNA, the CDR3 is TGCGCCAGCAGCCAACTAGCGGGGAAAAACATTCAGTACTTC. This rearrangement joins TRBV4-1 to TRBJ2-4, with 9 bases fitting TRBD2. Per the germline V gene, CDR1 is MGHRA and CDR2 is YSYEKL. The trim removed 2 bases at V and 4 bases at J, leaving 0 bases unmatched. CDR3 size: 14 residues.

This clonotype was counted between two and nine times. The chain has TRBV13 and TRBJ2-7, with 9 bases identical to TRBD1. CDR3 length: 20 residues. The germline V gene has CDR1 PRHDT and CDR2 FYEKMQ (reference sequence). V was clipped by 3 bases and J by 0 bases; unmatched bases: 18. Here the CDR3 reads CASSLWEGTGSRFGSYEQYF. Here the CDR3 DNA reads TGTGCCAGCAGCTTGTGGGAGGGGACAGGGTCAAGATTCGGCTCCTACGAGCAGTACTTC.

The sample holds a few counts of this clonotype. The rearrangement links TRBV11-2 to TRBJ1-2; no reliable D call. Trimming pared 1 base from V and 0 bases from J, leaving 15 bases between. Per the germline V gene, CDR1 is SGHAT and CDR2 is FQNNGV. The CDR3 spans 17 residues. The CDR3: CASSLGRRGPSNYGYTF. The CDR3 DNA sequence: TGTGCCAGCAGCTTAGGCCGGCGCGGTCCCTCTAACTATGGCTACACCTTC.

The chain carries TRBV4-1 and TRBJ2-1; 9 bases line up with TRBD1. Germline assignment: CDR1 MGHRA and CDR2 YSYEKL. V was clipped by 1 base and J by 2 bases; unmatched bases: 3. This CDR3 is built from 16 residues. DNA of the CDR3: TGCGCCAGCAGCCAAGGAGGGACAGGGACCTACAATGAGCAGTTCTTC. It translates to CASSQGGTGTYNEQFF.